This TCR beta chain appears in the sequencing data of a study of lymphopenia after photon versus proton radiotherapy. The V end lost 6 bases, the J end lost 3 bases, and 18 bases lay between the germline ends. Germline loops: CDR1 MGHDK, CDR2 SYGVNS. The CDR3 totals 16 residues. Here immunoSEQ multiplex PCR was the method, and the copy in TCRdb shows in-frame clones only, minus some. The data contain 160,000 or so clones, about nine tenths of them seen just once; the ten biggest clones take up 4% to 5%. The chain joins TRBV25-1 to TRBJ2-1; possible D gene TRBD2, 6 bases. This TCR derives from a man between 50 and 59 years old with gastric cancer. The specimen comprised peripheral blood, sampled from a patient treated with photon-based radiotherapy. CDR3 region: CASRKGGAGYYNEQFF. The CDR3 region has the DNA TGTGCCAGCAGGAAAGGAGGGGCAGGGTACTACAATGAGCAGTTCTTC. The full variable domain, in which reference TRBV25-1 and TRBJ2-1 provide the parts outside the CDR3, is EADIYQTPRYLVIGTGKKITLECSQTMGHDKMYWYQQDPGMELHLIHYSYGVNSTEKGDLSSESTVSRIRTEHFPLTLESARPSHTSQYLCASRKGGAGYYNEQFFGPGTRLTVL.